The present entry profiles one T cell receptor (beta chain) with its context. Its target is not known. The data stem from a study of T cell responses to AZD1222 COVID-19 vaccine. The study, taken as a whole, reports: Breadth and depth of Spike-specific TCRs rose after two AZD1222 doses. AZD1222 recipients seropositive at baseline numbered only 5 to 7. A mostly white British donor set with more females was recruited, and clonal diversity was possibly underestimated. Dominant CD4 TCR responses targeted spike regions 160-218 and 743-854.

Measured with immunoSEQ multiplex PCR; TCRdb has only the in-frame clones, and not every one. The data show about 93,000 clones, nearly 90% seen once. This CDR3 has 14 residues. The junction had 2 bases not matched to a gene; V was cut back by 4 bases and J by 2 bases. CDR1 and CDR2 from the germline V gene are SNHLY and FYNNEI. This receptor was obtained from an adult in good health. The V and J genes are TRBV2 and TRBJ1-2; 9 nucleotides match TRBD1. Here the sequenced sample was peripheral blood, taken on day 0 of MenACWY control vaccination. Here the CDR3 reads CASSVGTGNYGYTF. CDR3 bases: TGTGCCAGCAGTGTCGGGACAGGGAACTATGGCTACACCTTC. The entire variable domain, with the rest obtained from reference TRBV2 and TRBJ1-2, is as follows: EPEVTQTPSHQVTQMGQEVILRCVPISNHLYFYWYRQILGQKVEFLVSFYNNEISEKSEIFDDQFSVERPDGSNFTLKIRSTKLEDSAMYFCASSVGTGNYGYTFGSGTRLTVV.